The T cell receptor beta chain described here comes from a study of a mutant IDH1 vaccine in newly diagnosed glioma. In the study overall: Once 4-6 weeks had passed after radiotherapy alone, vaccination started, or it started with temozolomide cycles. Patients were pretreated with radiotherapy, temozolomide, or both, mostly both.

Time point described: week 23, last vaccination. Every vaccination contained 300 ug of the mutant IDH1 20-mer peptide and was paired with topical imiquimod. Comment on this clone: Antigen unknown.

The method was immunoSEQ multiplex PCR; TCRdb's version includes in-frame clones alone and lacks a portion of them. The table records approximately 44,000 clones, about four fifths of them present only once. This sequence originates from a woman younger than 35 with glioma. Some clones in this sample may be carry-over from other donors' samples. This specimen consisted of PBMCs, obtained from a glioma patient whose treatment included an IDH1 peptide vaccine.

The CDR3 loop is CASGFGTSGGETQYF. CDR3 nucleotides: TGTGCTAGTGGTTTCGGGACTAGCGGGGGGGAAACGCAGTATTTT. The rearrangement links TRBV12-5 to TRBJ2-3; 16 nucleotides agree with TRBD2. The CDR3 is 15 amino acids. Germline V CDR1 and CDR2: LGHNT, FRNRAP. With V trimmed by 3 bases and J by 9 bases, 3 bases remained unmatched.